The 9 T cell receptor beta chains below all came from one sample that was sequenced in a study of T cell repertoires in cytomegalovirus infection. Each CDR3 protein is one row after TCRdb ran MiXCR on the reads. The sample lists 100,000 or so distinct CDR3 sequences, 20% to 25% occurring once. The sequenced sample was CD8+ T cells from PBMCs. The receptors stem from a human donor in good health (CMV status not recorded). Some clones in this sample may be carry-over from other donors' samples.

This chain connects TRBV28 to TRBJ2-7; the match to TRBD2 covers 13 bases. Germline V gene sequence: CDR1 MDHEN, CDR2 SYDVKM. CDR3 length: 15 amino acids. The J segment lost 2 bases and the V segment lost 6 bases, leaving 4 bases of the junction unmatched. Here the CDR3 reads CASSGTSGGAYEQYF. CDR3 sequence (DNA): TGTGCCAGCAGCGGAACTAGCGGGGGGGCCTACGAGCAGTACTTC.

This clonotype was detected only a few times. The V and J genes are TRBV7-9 and TRBJ2-7; D remains unclear. Germline CDR1 is SEHNR and CDR2 is FQNEAQ (reference sequence). The V and J ends lost 7 bases and 0 bases respectively, with 10 bases between them. This CDR3 is built from 13 residues. The DNA for the CDR3 is TGTGCCAGCATTAGCTCCAACTCCTACGAGCAGTACTTC. This encodes CASISSNSYEQYF.

Here the CDR3 reads CSARDGTSGSDIQYF. In DNA form, the CDR3 reads TGCAGTGCTAGAGACGGGACTAGCGGGAGCGACATTCAGTACTTC. The chain uses TRBV20-1 and TRBJ2-4; 14 bases match TRBD2. Trimming took 0 bases from V and 8 from J; bases not matched to a gene: 3. Per germline, CDR1 DFQATT and CDR2 SNEGSKA (reference sequence). This CDR3 comprises 15 residues.

The chain links TRBV10-2 to TRBJ2-5; D is perhaps TRBD1 (5 bases). The CDR3 totals 15 residues. Germline CDR1 is WSHSY and CDR2 is SAAADI. The V gene lost 2 bases and the J gene lost 5 bases, with 15 bases spanning the gap. The CDR3 nucleotides read TGCGCCAGCAGTGAGCCGGGCCAGGGTGAGGAGACCCAGTACTTC. Amino acids: CASSEPGQGEETQYF.

The rearrangement uses TRBV18 and TRBJ2-7, with D maybe TRBD1 (6 bases). The ends were cut back, 8 bases at V and 2 bases at J, with 13 bases in the middle. Germline V gene sequence: CDR1 KGHSH, CDR2 LQKENI. The CDR3 has 13 residues. The CDR3 region has the DNA TGTGCCAGCACAGGGCAAGAAACCTACGAGCAGTACTTC. Its protein is CASTGQETYEQYF.

The sample holds a few counts of this clonotype. This chain's CDR3 is CAISATGDSYEQYF. The CDR3 DNA sequence: TGTGCCATCAGTGCTACCGGTGACTCCTACGAGCAGTACTTC. V and J are TRBV10-3 and TRBJ2-7; D is undetermined. V gave up 4 bases and J gave up 0 bases, with 10 bases separating them. Per germline, CDR1 ENHRY and CDR2 SYGVKD. CDR3 size: 14 residues.

CDR3 DNA: TGCAGTGCTAGAGAAGGGACTAGCGAGAACACCGGGGAGCTGTTTTTT. Its protein product is CSAREGTSENTGELFF. V usage is TRBV20-1 and J usage is TRBJ2-2; the match to TRBD2 covers 10 bases. V gave up 0 bases and J gave up 1 base; unmatched junction bases: 2. Germline V CDR1 and CDR2: DFQATT, SNEGSKA (reference sequence). This CDR3 has 16 residues.

In this sample, this clonotype turned up a few times. The rearrangement links TRBV5-1 to TRBJ2-1; 10 positions agree with TRBD2. Unmatched junction bases numbered 13, after V lost 4 bases and J lost 6 bases. CDR1 is SGHRS and CDR2 is YFSETQ in the germline V gene. The CDR3 length is 17 residues. CDR3 region: CASSPLGSGRALNEQFF. In DNA, the CDR3 is TGCGCCAGCAGCCCACTGGGGAGCGGGAGGGCCCTCAATGAGCAGTTCTTC.

This clonotype was picked up a small number of times. DNA for the CDR3: TGTGCCAGTACCCCGGGACAGGATAGCTACGAGCAGTACTTC. This gives the protein CASTPGQDSYEQYF. V usage is TRBV19 and J usage is TRBJ2-7; 8 bases line up with TRBD1. Germline loops: CDR1 LNHDA, CDR2 SQIVND (reference sequence). With V trimmed by 7 bases and J by 3 bases, 8 bases remained unmatched. The CDR3 runs to 14 residues. The full variable domain, with the rest looked up from reference TRBV19 and TRBJ2-7, is DGGITQSPKYLFRKEGQNVTLSCEQNLNHDAMYWYRQDPGQGLRLIYYSQIVNDFQKGDIAEGYSVSREKKESFPLTVTSAQKNPTAFYLCASTPGQDSYEQYFGPGTRLTVT.